Sequencing of this TCR beta chain was carried out in a study of regulatory T cells in long-lasting Graves disease. Overall study findings and caveats: Accuracy may have suffered from the small sample size. Persistent disease samples used TRBV28, TRBJ1-2 and TRBJ2-5 preferentially.

Construction of TCR beta libraries relied on iRepertoire HTBI primers and on Arm-PCR targeting CDR3 regions. TCRdb fed the multiplex PCR reads into MiXCR, producing one record per CDR3 protein. The table shows approximately 360,000 distinct CDR3 sequences, with 12% occurring only once. This CDR3 has 14 residues. The germline gives CDR1 MNHNS, CDR2 SASEGT. Trimming pared 8 bases from V and 2 bases from J, leaving 15 bases between. Documented time point: newly diagnosed GD, antithyroid drugs for less than 3 months. Extracted RNA from PBMCs served as the source of the TCR library. This clonotype was observed at least ten times. Its target is not known. These data are also associated with another study on T cells in Graves' hyperthyroidism and ophthalmopathy.

This receptor was identified in a woman aged 18-29 years with Graves disease. The material was peripheral blood mononuclear cells (PBMCs), obtained at new diagnosis, from a patient treated with antithyroid drugs. The chain employs TRBV6-1 and TRBJ2-5; no firm D call. CDR3 region: CASSWGSLQETQYF. CDR3 DNA: TGTGCCAGCTCATGGGGATCCCTACAAGAGACCCAGTACTTC.